These T cell receptor beta chains were read from a single sample in a study of identical twins. One entry per CDR3 protein, called by TCRdb with MiXCR from the 5' RACE reads. Altogether roughly 750,000 distinct CDR3 sequences are present, around 21% being singletons, with the ten largest covering about 4.3%. The sample also formed part of further work on T cells expressing NK-cell markers.

The sequenced material came from PBMCs. These receptors all come from a young woman in good health. Both conserved end residues are part of each CDR3. A D gene is named only where the DNA matches it firmly. For some rows the clone size is stated as once, few or many, or as a class when expanded; others skip it.

V gene: TRBV10-2; clone size: NA; D gene: NA; J gene: TRBJ2-3; CDR3 protein: CASSVLVFTDTQYF; CDR3 DNA: TGCGCCAGCAGTGTATTGGTGTTCACAGATACGCAGTATTTT
V gene: TRBV10-3; clone size: few; D gene: NA; J gene: TRBJ2-3; CDR3 protein: CAISDTSGSTDTQYF; CDR3 DNA: TGTGCCATCAGCGATACAAGCGGGAGCACAGATACGCAGTATTTT
V gene: TRBV5-1; clone size: NA; D gene: TRBD2; J gene: TRBJ2-5; CDR3 protein: CASSLISGQETQYF; CDR3 DNA: TGCGCCAGCAGCTTGATTAGCGGGCAAGAGACCCAGTACTTC
V gene: TRBV4-1; clone size: many; D gene: NA; J gene: TRBJ1-6; CDR3 protein: CASRQTSYRSPLHF; CDR3 DNA: TGCGCCAGCAGGCAAACTTCCTACCGGTCACCCCTCCACTTT
V gene: TRBV14; clone size: NA; D gene: TRBD1; J gene: TRBJ2-3; CDR3 protein: CASSQFTGQGSQYF; CDR3 DNA: TGTGCCAGCAGCCAATTTACGGGACAGGGCTCGCAGTATTTT
V gene: TRBV28; clone size: few; D gene: TRBD1; J gene: TRBJ2-3; CDR3 protein: CASSSEPGQGGDTQYF; CDR3 DNA: TGTGCCAGCAGTTCCGAACCGGGACAGGGGGGAGATACGCAGTATTTT
V gene: TRBV5-1; clone size: NA; D gene: TRBD1; J gene: TRBJ2-7; CDR3 protein: CASSSGDRYEQYF; CDR3 DNA: TGCGCCAGCAGCTCGGGGGACAGGTACGAGCAGTACTTC
V gene: TRBV3-1; clone size: few; D gene: NA; J gene: TRBJ1-1; CDR3 protein: CASSQGGPGPEAFF; CDR3 DNA: TGTGCCAGCAGCCAAGGGGGACCCGGGCCTGAAGCTTTCTTT
V gene: TRBV12-2; clone size: NA; D gene: NA; J gene: TRBJ2-7; CDR3 protein: CASRVRYYEQYF; CDR3 DNA: TGTGCAAGTCGCGTCCGCTACTACGAGCAGTACTTC
V gene: TRBV5-1; clone size: few; D gene: NA; J gene: TRBJ2-1; CDR3 protein: CASSELGLSSYNEQFF; CDR3 DNA: TGCGCCAGCAGCGAACTGGGACTGAGCTCCTACAATGAGCAGTTCTTC
V gene: TRBV5-1; clone size: NA; D gene: NA; J gene: TRBJ2-7; CDR3 protein: CASSPNPENEQYF; CDR3 DNA: TGCGCCAGCAGCCCCAACCCAGAGAACGAGCAGTACTTC
V gene: TRBV5-6; clone size: NA; D gene: NA; J gene: TRBJ2-1; CDR3 protein: CASSLAGGGIYNEQFF; CDR3 DNA: TGTGCCAGCAGCTTGGCCGGTGGGGGAATCTACAATGAGCAGTTCTTC
V gene: TRBV7-9; clone size: NA; D gene: TRBD2; J gene: TRBJ2-1; CDR3 protein: CASSFGGGRGEQFF; CDR3 DNA: TGTGCCAGCAGCTTTGGCGGGGGGCGGGGTGAGCAGTTCTTC
V gene: TRBV2; clone size: many; D gene: NA; J gene: TRBJ1-6; CDR3 protein: CASSDPAGNSPLHF; CDR3 DNA: TGTGCCAGCAGCGACCCTGCAGGGAATTCACCCCTCCACTTT